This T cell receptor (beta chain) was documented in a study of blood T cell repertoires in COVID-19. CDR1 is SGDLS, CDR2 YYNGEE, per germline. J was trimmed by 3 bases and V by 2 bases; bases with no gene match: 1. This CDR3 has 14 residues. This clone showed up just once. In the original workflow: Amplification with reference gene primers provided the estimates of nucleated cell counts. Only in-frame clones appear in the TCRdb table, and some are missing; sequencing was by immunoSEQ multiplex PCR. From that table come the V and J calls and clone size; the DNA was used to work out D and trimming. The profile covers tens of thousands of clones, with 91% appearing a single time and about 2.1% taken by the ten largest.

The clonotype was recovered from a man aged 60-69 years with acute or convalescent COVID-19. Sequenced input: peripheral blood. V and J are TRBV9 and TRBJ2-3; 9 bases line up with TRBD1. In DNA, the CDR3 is TGTGCCAGCAGCGTTGGGACAGGGACAGATACGCAGTATTTT. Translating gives CASSVGTGTDTQYF. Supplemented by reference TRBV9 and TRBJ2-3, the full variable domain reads DSGVTQTPKHLITATGQRVTLRCSPRSGDLSVYWYQQSLDQGLQFLIQYYNGEERAKGNILERFSAQQFPDLHSELNLSSLELGDSALYFCASSVGTGTDTQYFGPGTRLTVL.